The next 20 T cell receptor beta chains were all read from a single sample in a study of CD8 T cells in Susac syndrome. RNA was extracted with the RNeasy kit, and a quantity of about 0.45 to 1 ug was reverse transcribed using random hexamers. One entry per CDR3 protein, called by TCRdb with MiXCR from the immunoSEQ multiplex PCR reads. The sample has approximately 300,000 distinct CDR3 sequences; around 91% are singletons. Sequenced input: CD8+ T cells from PBMCs. The receptors were sampled from a human donor with multiple sclerosis.

The chain is built from TRBV20-1 and TRBJ2-3; a weak D match, TRBD2 (6 bases). Germline lookup yields CDR1 DFQATT and CDR2 SNEGSKA (reference sequence). V lost 7 bases and J lost 2, with 16 bases in between. CDR3 length: 14 amino acids. The CDR3 protein is CSVLADETTDTQYF. The CDR3 DNA reads TGCAGTGTTTTAGCGGATGAAACCACAGATACGCAGTATTTT.

The V call is TRBV2, the J call TRBJ2-3; TRBD2 agrees at 7 bases. This CDR3 has 15 residues. Germline CDR1 and CDR2: SNHLY and FYNNEI. The trim removed 1 base at V and 6 bases at J, leaving 7 bases unmatched. The CDR3 nucleotides are TGTGCCAGCAGTGAAGGGACTAGGGATGTTGATACGCAGTATTTT. Its translation: CASSEGTRDVDTQYF.

This rearrangement joins TRBV28 to TRBJ2-5; no definite D call. The length of the CDR3 is 14 residues. Germline V CDR1 and CDR2: MDHEN, SYDVKM. The ends were cut back, 4 bases at V and 2 bases at J, with 11 bases in the middle. The CDR3 DNA reads TGTGCCAGCAGTTCGCGCCTACGGCAAGAGACCCAGTACTTC. It yields the protein CASSSRLRQETQYF.

V and J are TRBV7-3 and TRBJ2-6; no reliable D call. The germline CDR1 and CDR2 sequences are SGHTA and FQGTGA. The CDR3 contains 19 residues. Trimming pared 1 base from V and 2 bases from J, leaving 18 bases between. The CDR3 sequence: CASSLIPRLAPPGANVLTF. DNA of the CDR3: TGTGCCAGCAGCTTAATCCCTCGTCTGGCGCCACCTGGGGCCAACGTCCTGACTTTC.

This chain links TRBV19 with TRBJ1-2; no definite D call. Trimming left V 3 bases short and J 8 bases short, with 19 bases between. The CDR3 has 15 amino acids. Looked up from germline, CDR1 is LNHDA and CDR2 is SQIVND (reference sequence). The CDR3, as DNA: TGTGCCAGTAGTATCGGGTCGAGGAGTATGAGGGGCTACACCTTC. Protein product: CASSIGSRSMRGYTF.

This sequence joins TRBV20-1 and TRBJ1-2; the D is unclear. CDR1 DFQATT and CDR2 SNEGSKA come from the germline V gene (reference sequence). Trimming removed 3 bases from V and 4 bases from J, with 21 bases in between. The CDR3 covers 16 residues. In nucleotides, the CDR3 is TGCAGTGCTAGGAACCAGAGGGATACTCGTTTCTATGGCTACACCTTC. This translates into CSARNQRDTRFYGYTF.

The rearrangement links TRBV5-4 to TRBJ1-5; a weak D match, TRBD1 (5 bases). From germline, CDR1 is SGHNT and CDR2 YYREEE (reference sequence). The V end was cut by 1 base, the J end by 0 bases, with 14 bases between. The CDR3 covers 17 residues. Here the CDR3 reads CASSLWPQGYSNQPQHF. CDR3 nucleotides: TGTGCCAGCAGCTTGTGGCCTCAGGGCTATAGCAATCAGCCCCAGCATTTT.

The chain uses TRBV15 and TRBJ2-5, with unresolved D. Trimming shortened V by 2 bases and J by 2 bases, and 9 bases separated the two germline ends. The CDR3 is 14 amino acids. CDR1 is LNHNV, CDR2 YYDKDF, per germline (reference sequence). CDR3 in DNA: TGTGCCACCAGCAGACCCCCTCGGCAAGAGACCCAGTACTTC. As protein: CATSRPPRQETQYF.

The chain carries TRBV7-3 and TRBJ2-2; 8 bases match TRBD1. The CDR3 is made up of 16 amino acids. The germline gives CDR1 SGHTA, CDR2 FQGTGA. The V gene end was trimmed by 1 base and the J gene end by 6 bases; junction bases not matched to a gene: 7. CDR3 in amino acids: CASSLIGTGYPGELFF. The CDR3, as DNA: TGTGCCAGCAGCTTAATCGGGACAGGTTACCCCGGGGAGCTGTTTTTT.

V gene TRBV12-3 or TRBV12-4 combines with J gene TRBJ1-5; possible D gene TRBD1, 5 bases. The V end lost 5 bases, the J end lost 5 bases, and 13 bases lay between the germline ends. This CDR3 contains 14 residues. The CDR3 coding sequence is TGTGCCAGCAGTCCCCGGGAGGGGCATCAGCCCCAGCATTTT. It yields the protein CASSPREGHQPQHF.

This rearrangement joins TRBV7-9 to TRBJ1-1; 7 nucleotides align to TRBD1. The CDR3 runs to 17 residues. V gave up 5 bases and J gave up 0 bases; unmatched junction bases: 12. Germline V gene lookup returns CDR1 SEHNR and CDR2 FQNEAQ (reference sequence). CDR3 sequence reads: CASSTWALGQLNTEAFF. CDR3 DNA sequence: TGTGCCAGCAGCACGTGGGCCCTGGGACAGCTGAACACTGAAGCTTTCTTT.

This chain connects TRBV19 to TRBJ2-7; 8 bases fit TRBD2. Germline V lookup: CDR1 LNHDA, CDR2 SQIVND (reference sequence). The trim removed 4 bases at V and 3 bases at J, leaving 5 bases unmatched. The CDR3 covers 14 residues. The CDR3 nucleotides read TGTGCCAGTAGTAGTGGGCGGGAGGTCTACGAGCAGTACTTC. Its translation is CASSSGREVYEQYF.

This chain links TRBV7-8 with TRBJ1-3; D gene ambiguous. CDR3 size: 18 residues. Germline CDR1 and CDR2: SGHVS and FQNEAQ. V lost 2 bases and J 3 bases, leaving 20 bases between the germline ends. As DNA, the CDR3 is TGTGCCAGCAGCTTATCTTTGGCGACGACAACGGGTGGAAACACCATATATTTT. This gives the protein CASSLSLATTTGGNTIYF.

This chain connects TRBV25-1 to TRBJ1-1, with D possibly matching TRBD1 (5 bases). The CDR3 has 15 amino acids. Germline assignment: CDR1 MGHDK and CDR2 SYGVNS. V was clipped by 6 bases and J by 3 bases, with 17 bases between them. The CDR3 region is CASSQREGGDTEAFF. The CDR3 DNA reads TGTGCCAGCAGCCAAAGGGAGGGAGGGGACACTGAAGCTTTCTTT.

This chain joins TRBV9 and TRBJ1-5; TRBD1 aligns across 7 bases. From germline, CDR1 is SGDLS and CDR2 YYNGEE. The length of the CDR3 is 14 residues. V was clipped by 3 bases and J by 3 bases; unmatched bases: 3. The CDR3 nucleotides are TGTGCCAGCAGCGACGGGACAGACAATCAGCCCCAGCATTTT. This codes for CASSDGTDNQPQHF.

The chain combines TRBV7-6 with TRBJ2-1; a possible D gene is TRBD2 (5 bases). Looked up from germline, CDR1 is SGHVS and CDR2 is FNYEAQ. This CDR3 contains 12 residues. The V gene lost 4 bases and the J gene lost 9 bases, with 10 bases spanning the gap. CDR3 bases: TGTGCCAGCAGCTCAACTAGTTTTGAGCAGTTCTTC. Translation gives CASSSTSFEQFF.

This clonotype is a singleton in its sample. CDR3 sequence: CASKDRGSYNEQFF. CDR3 nucleotides: TGTGCCAGCAAGGACAGAGGGTCCTACAATGAGCAGTTCTTC. The rearrangement joins TRBV6-2 or TRBV6-3 to TRBJ2-1, with D possibly matching TRBD1 (6 bases). Between the trimmed V and J ends, which lost 7 bases and 1 base, there was a span of 11 bases. Germline assignment: CDR1 MNHEY and CDR2 SVGEGT. This CDR3 contains 14 residues.

The CDR3, as DNA: TGTGCCAGCAGTGAATCAGGGGTTTTAAATGAAAAACTGTTTTTT. It yields the protein CASSESGVLNEKLFF. This chain connects TRBV25-1 to TRBJ1-4; possible D gene TRBD1, 6 bases. The CDR3 has 15 amino acids. Germline-derived CDR1 and CDR2 are MGHDK and SYGVNS. The V and J ends lost 1 base and 5 bases respectively, with 11 bases between them. The full variable domain, completed using reference TRBV25-1 and TRBJ1-4, is EADIYQTPRYLVIGTGKKITLECSQTMGHDKMYWYQQDPGMELHLIHYSYGVNSTEKGDLSSESTVSRIRTEHFPLTLESARPSHTSQYLCASSESGVLNEKLFFGSGTQLSVL.

This clonotype has a single count. The chain employs TRBV2 and TRBJ2-4, with D hard to call. Germline CDR1 SNHLY, CDR2 FYNNEI. This CDR3 comprises 16 residues. Trimming cost V 3 bases and J 1 base, with 13 bases left between them. The CDR3 DNA sequence: TGTGCCAGCAGTGATGGAGCGCGTGAGGCCAAAAACATTCAGTACTTC. It yields the protein CASSDGAREAKNIQYF.

V and J are TRBV7-9 and TRBJ2-5, with 10 bases fitting TRBD1. The CDR3 totals 16 residues. The V segment lost 6 bases and the J segment 5 bases; nucleotides outside the gene matches: 12. Germline lookup yields CDR1 SEHNR and CDR2 FQNEAQ (reference sequence). Here the CDR3 reads CASRHTWDRGVETQYF. The CDR3 region has the DNA TGTGCCAGCAGACATACCTGGGACAGGGGAGTTGAGACCCAGTACTTC.